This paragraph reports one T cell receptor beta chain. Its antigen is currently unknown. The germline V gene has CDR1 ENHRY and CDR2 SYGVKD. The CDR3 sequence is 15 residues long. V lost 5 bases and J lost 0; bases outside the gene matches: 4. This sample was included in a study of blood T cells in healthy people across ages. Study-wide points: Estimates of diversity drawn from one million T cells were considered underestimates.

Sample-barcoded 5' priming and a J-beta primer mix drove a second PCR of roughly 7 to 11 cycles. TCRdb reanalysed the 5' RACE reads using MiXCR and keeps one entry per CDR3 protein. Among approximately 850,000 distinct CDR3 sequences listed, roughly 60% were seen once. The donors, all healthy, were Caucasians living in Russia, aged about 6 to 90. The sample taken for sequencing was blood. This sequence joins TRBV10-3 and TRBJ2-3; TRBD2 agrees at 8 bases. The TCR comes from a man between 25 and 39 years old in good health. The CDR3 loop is CAISPGLESTDTQYF. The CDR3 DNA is TGTGCCATCAGTCCGGGACTAGAGAGCACAGATACGCAGTATTTT.